The following is a TCR beta chain sequence with its context. The CDR3 totals 15 residues. Enrolled through a virtual design, the participants were between roughly 18 and 89 years of age and came from some 26 US areas. Original handling: For nucleated cells, counts were estimated from reference gene primer amplification. Data came from immunoSEQ multiplex PCR; TCRdb stores just in-frame clones and leaves some out. V, J and clone size are taken as reported in that table, and D and trimming were inferred from the DNA itself. The profile shows about 160,000 clones, around four fifths of them singletons. This sample was taken from a study of blood T cell repertoires in COVID-19.

The sequence derives from a woman aged 50 to 65 who had recovered from COVID-19. The chain combines TRBV21-1 with TRBJ1-5. TRBV21-1 is reported as a pseudogene. Sequencing input: PBMCs or T cells enriched from blood (not recorded which). CDR3 sequence reads: CASSNPIGSNQPQHF. CDR3 sequence (DNA): TGTGCCAGCAGCAATCCCATCGGGAGCAATCAGCCCCAGCATTTT.